The rows below give T cell receptor beta chains drawn from one sample of a study of PD-1 blockade in classical Hodgkin lymphoma. TCRdb keeps only in-frame clones here, not all; method: immunoSEQ multiplex PCR. The data hold roughly 16,000 clones, with around 72% observed a single time. The sample here was peripheral blood mononuclear cells (PBMCs), taken at baseline. All receptors derive from a human donor with classical Hodgkin lymphoma. Both conserved end residues are part of each CDR3. D genes are given only for firm matches. Only part of the rows carry a size: once, few, many, or a class if the clone is expanded.

CDR3 length: 15; V gene: TRBV7-2; J gene: TRBJ1-2; clone size: .; D gene: .; CDR3 protein: CASSDRFGTLGGYTF; CDR3 DNA: TGTGCCAGCAGCGACAGGTTCGGGACTCTGGGGGGCTACACCTTC
CDR3 length: 15; V gene: TRBV6-1; J gene: TRBJ1-6; clone size: .; D gene: .; CDR3 protein: CASVRENGPNSPLHF; CDR3 DNA: TGTGCCAGCGTTCGGGAAAACGGACCAAATTCACCCCTCCACTTT
CDR3 length: 15; V gene: TRBV30; J gene: TRBJ1-4; clone size: once; D gene: TRBD1; CDR3 protein: CASKHDRVTNEKLFF; CDR3 DNA: TGTGCCTCAAAACACGACAGGGTGACTAATGAAAAACTGTTTTTT
CDR3 length: 12; V gene: TRBV28; J gene: TRBJ2-7; clone size: few; D gene: .; CDR3 protein: CASSSRPHEQYF; CDR3 DNA: TGTGCCAGCAGTAGCAGACCCCACGAGCAGTACTTC
CDR3 length: 13; V gene: TRBV2; J gene: TRBJ1-1; clone size: few; D gene: .; CDR3 protein: CASSGTRNTEAFF; CDR3 DNA: TGTGCCAGCAGTGGAACCAGGAACACTGAAGCTTTCTTT
CDR3 length: 12; V gene: TRBV30; J gene: TRBJ2-1; clone size: .; D gene: .; CDR3 protein: CAWRTPAAPQFF; CDR3 DNA: TGTGCCTGGAGGACCCCTGCGGCCCCGCAGTTCTTC
CDR3 length: 14; V gene: TRBV7-9; J gene: TRBJ1-1; clone size: medium-sized; D gene: .; CDR3 protein: CASSLHAGSTEAFF; CDR3 DNA: TGTGCCAGCAGCTTACACGCAGGGTCAACTGAAGCTTTCTTT
CDR3 length: 19; V gene: TRBV4-1; J gene: TRBJ2-1; clone size: .; D gene: TRBD2; CDR3 protein: CASSQEHGGFRRTSGAQFF; CDR3 DNA: TGCGCCAGCAGCCAAGAGCACGGGGGGTTTCGCAGGACTAGCGGGGCACAGTTCTTC
CDR3 length: 14; V gene: TRBV10-3; J gene: TRBJ2-5; clone size: .; D gene: .; CDR3 protein: CAISESGPRETQYF; CDR3 DNA: TGTGCCATCAGTGAGTCGGGCCCACGGGAGACCCAGTACTTC
CDR3 length: 14; V gene: TRBV11-1; J gene: TRBJ2-7; clone size: .; D gene: .; CDR3 protein: CASTPQEGNYEQYF; CDR3 DNA: TGTGCCAGCACCCCTCAGGAGGGGAATTACGAGCAGTACTTC
CDR3 length: 18; V gene: TRBV21-1; J gene: TRBJ2-1; clone size: .; D gene: .; CDR3 protein: CASSKGFLSGFSYNEQFF; CDR3 DNA: TGTGCCAGCAGCAAAGGGTTCCTTTCCGGATTCTCCTACAATGAGCAGTTCTTC
CDR3 length: 13; V gene: TRBV29-1; J gene: TRBJ2-7; clone size: .; D gene: .; CDR3 protein: CSVVPHKRNEQYF; CDR3 DNA: TGCAGCGTTGTGCCTCACAAGCGAAACGAGCAGTACTTC
CDR3 length: 14; V gene: TRBV6-5; J gene: TRBJ2-7; clone size: .; D gene: .; CDR3 protein: CASSYTGPGYEQYF; CDR3 DNA: TGTGCCAGCAGTTACACGGGACCCGGCTACGAGCAGTACTTC
CDR3 length: 12; V gene: TRBV30; J gene: TRBJ2-7; clone size: .; D gene: .; CDR3 protein: CAWSHTSYEQYF; CDR3 DNA: TGTGCCTGGAGCCACACCTCCTACGAGCAGTACTTC
CDR3 length: 19; V gene: TRBV5-6; J gene: TRBJ2-2; clone size: .; D gene: .; CDR3 protein: CASSFLVSVLGSNTGELFF; CDR3 DNA: TGTGCCAGCAGCTTTCTCGTGTCGGTTCTAGGGTCGAACACCGGGGAGCTGTTTTTT
CDR3 length: 14; V gene: TRBV11-2; J gene: TRBJ2-5; clone size: .; D gene: .; CDR3 protein: CASKLSGALVTQYF; CDR3 DNA: TGTGCCAGCAAGCTCTCGGGGGCGCTGGTGACCCAGTACTTC
CDR3 length: 14; V gene: TRBV30; J gene: TRBJ1-2; clone size: few; D gene: TRBD1; CDR3 protein: CAWSPDRGLWGYTF; CDR3 DNA: TGTGCCTGGAGCCCCGACAGGGGGCTCTGGGGCTACACCTTC
CDR3 length: 13; V gene: TRBV29-1; J gene: TRBJ2-1; clone size: .; D gene: TRBD2; CDR3 protein: CSVVALAVHEQFF; CDR3 DNA: TGCAGCGTTGTGGCACTAGCGGTCCATGAGCAGTTCTTC
CDR3 length: 13; V gene: TRBV13; J gene: TRBJ1-2; clone size: .; D gene: .; CDR3 protein: CASSLQGVYGYTF; CDR3 DNA: TGTGCCAGCAGCTTACAAGGCGTCTATGGCTACACCTTC
CDR3 length: 19; V gene: TRBV5-8; J gene: TRBJ1-2; clone size: few; D gene: TRBD1; CDR3 protein: CASSLALTAGQRYNYDYTF; CDR3 DNA: TGTGCCAGCAGCTTGGCCCTTACCGCGGGACAGCGATATAACTATGACTACACCTTC
CDR3 length: 16; V gene: TRBV5-1; J gene: TRBJ2-4; clone size: .; D gene: .; CDR3 protein: CASSLEGTAAKNIQYF; CDR3 DNA: TGCGCCAGCAGCTTGGAGGGGACTGCAGCCAAAAACATTCAGTACTTC
CDR3 length: 18; V gene: TRBV5-5; J gene: TRBJ2-3; clone size: .; D gene: TRBD1; CDR3 protein: CASSLVVLGTGGTDTQYF; CDR3 DNA: TGTGCCAGCAGCTTGGTAGTATTAGGGACAGGGGGCACAGATACGCAGTATTTT
CDR3 length: 12; V gene: TRBV10-3; J gene: TRBJ2-1; clone size: .; D gene: .; CDR3 protein: CASKGEVNEQFF; CDR3 DNA: TGTGCCAGTAAGGGGGAGGTAAATGAGCAGTTCTTC
CDR3 length: 15; V gene: TRBV18; J gene: TRBJ2-1; clone size: .; D gene: .; CDR3 protein: CASSPLAVSYNEQFF; CDR3 DNA: TGTGCCAGCTCACCACTAGCGGTATCCTACAATGAGCAGTTCTTC
CDR3 length: 12; V gene: TRBV28; J gene: TRBJ1-2; clone size: .; D gene: .; CDR3 protein: CASSLTMVGYTF; CDR3 DNA: TGTGCCAGCAGTTTAACGATGGTAGGCTACACCTTC
CDR3 length: 14; V gene: TRBV5-1; J gene: TRBJ1-5; clone size: few; D gene: .; CDR3 protein: CASSPTSSNQPQHF; CDR3 DNA: TGCGCCAGCAGTCCTACTAGCAGCAATCAGCCCCAGCATTTT
CDR3 length: 18; V gene: TRBV4-2; J gene: TRBJ2-2; clone size: .; D gene: .; CDR3 protein: CASSQETRTLRGTGELFF; CDR3 DNA: TGTGCCAGCAGCCAAGAGACCAGGACCCTAAGGGGCACCGGGGAGCTGTTTTTT
CDR3 length: 11; V gene: TRBV5-1; J gene: TRBJ2-5; clone size: .; D gene: .; CDR3 protein: CASSQQETQYF; CDR3 DNA: TGCGCCAGCAGCCAACAAGAGACCCAGTACTTC